This entry lists 28 T cell receptor beta chains sequenced from one sample in a study of T-cell memory formation after mild COVID-19. From the 5' RACE reads, TCRdb called clonotypes with MiXCR, one entry per CDR3 protein. The sample shows 270,000 or so distinct CDR3 sequences, 16% of them seen only once. Input material: PBMCs or a T cell subset sorted from them (not recorded which). These receptors all come from a man younger than 35 who had mild COVID-19 (a few samples of this study predate the infection). Cell type and time point are not known.

This clonotype appeared a few times. The chain couples TRBV4-1 to TRBJ1-1; unclear D gene. Germline V CDR1 and CDR2: MGHRA, YSYEKL. This CDR3 spans 15 amino acids. V was cut by 10 bases and J by 8 bases, with 26 bases left in between. CDR3 loop: CATAPLGGIVVEAFF. DNA of the CDR3: TGCGCCACCGCACCTCTCGGCGGGATTGTTGTGGAAGCTTTCTTT.

This clonotype was detected only a few times. The CDR3 loop is CASSHDLGGLTSPLHF. The CDR3 region has the DNA TGCGCCAGCAGCCACGACCTCGGGGGTCTAACTTCACCCCTCCACTTT. The chain links TRBV4-1 to TRBJ1-6; D perhaps matches TRBD1 (5 bases). Trimming cost V 3 bases and J 9 bases, with 18 bases left between them. Germline lookup yields CDR1 MGHRA and CDR2 YSYEKL. This CDR3 spans 16 amino acids.

This clonotype came up a few times. This chain links TRBV6-5 with TRBJ1-5; 7 bases are shared with TRBD1. The germline V gene encodes CDR1 MNHEY and CDR2 SVGAGI. This CDR3 is 16 amino acids long. V shed 6 bases, J shed 0 bases, and the junction held 8 bases outside the gene matches. This CDR3 reads CASSGGTADSNQPQHF. Here the CDR3 DNA reads TGTGCCAGCAGCGGGGGGACAGCCGATAGCAATCAGCCCCAGCATTTT.

This clonotype was seen at least ten times. At one end, the junction sequence differs from germline, possibly due to a read error. The rearrangement joins TRBV7-7 to TRBJ2-5, with TRBD1 matching 11 bases. Germline V gene data show CDR1 as SSHAT and CDR2 as FNYEAQ (reference sequence). The CDR3 loop spans 16 amino acids. CDR3 sequence (DNA): TGTGCTAGCAGCCCCCGGGACAGGGGGTTTCAAGAGACCCAGTACTTC. This gives the protein CASSPRDRGFQETQYF.

There are a few counts of this clonotype. This sequence joins TRBV2 and TRBJ2-7; D gene ambiguous. The CDR3 sequence is 13 residues long. Germline V gene sequence: CDR1 SNHLY, CDR2 FYNNEI. V was pared by 8 bases and J by 2 bases, with 13 bases between. The CDR3 protein is CASGSVGPYEQYV. In DNA form, the CDR3 reads TGTGCCAGCGGTTCTGTAGGGCCCTACGAGCAGTACGTC.

The rearrangement joins TRBV10-2 to TRBJ2-5, with 7 bases fitting TRBD1. Germline V gene sequence: CDR1 WSHSY, CDR2 SAAADI. Unmatched junction bases numbered 6, after V lost 7 bases and J lost 1 base. This CDR3 is built from 14 residues. The CDR3 spells CASKRTGAQETQYF. CDR3 DNA: TGCGCCAGCAAGAGGACAGGAGCCCAAGAGACCCAGTACTTC.

This clonotype appeared a few times. The V call is TRBV20-1, the J call TRBJ2-4; D unresolved. Germline V gives CDR1 DFQATT, CDR2 SNEGSKA (reference sequence). CDR3 length: 14 residues. Trimming shortened V by 1 base and J by 0 bases, and 7 bases separated the two germline ends. In DNA form, the CDR3 reads TGCAGTGCTAGAGCCAGAGAAGCCAAAAACATTCAGTACTTC. Its protein is CSARAREAKNIQYF.

This clonotype was detected many times. The chain is built from TRBV12-3 or TRBV12-4 and TRBJ2-3; tentatively, D is TRBD1 (5 bases). The CDR3 has 13 residues. The V gene lost 6 bases and the J gene lost 1 base, with 8 bases spanning the gap. Written as DNA, the CDR3 is TGTGCCAGCAGCACGACAGGCACAGATACGCAGTATTTT. This translates into CASSTTGTDTQYF.

The chain is built from TRBV12-5 and TRBJ1-5, with 8 bases identical to TRBD1. This CDR3 comprises 19 residues. CDR1 and CDR2 from the germline V gene are LGHNT and FRNRAP. V shed 2 bases, J shed 1 base, and the junction held 13 bases outside the gene matches. CDR3 DNA: TGTGCTAGTGGTTTGTCCCGGGACAGGTACCCTCGGAGCAATCAGCCCCAGCATTTT. This encodes CASGLSRDRYPRSNQPQHF.

This clonotype came up a few times. A read error is likely, as this CDR3 ends without the conserved phenylalanine or tryptophan. The DNA is omitted, as the CDR3 cannot be located on it reliably, and the CDR3 follows TCRdb's listing. The rearrangement joins TRBV21-1 to TRBJ1-1. TRBV21-1 is classified as a pseudogene. Ends included, the CDR3 has 8 residues. The CDR3 loop is CASSMAGR.

The chain uses TRBV7-2 and TRBJ1-1, with D unresolved. CDR1 is SGHTA, CDR2 FQGNSA, per germline. Trimming removed 5 bases from V and 6 bases from J, with 7 bases in between. The CDR3 runs to 11 residues. The CDR3 sequence: CASSRASEAFF. The CDR3 DNA sequence: TGTGCCAGCAGCCGCGCTTCTGAAGCTTTCTTT.

This clonotype was counted only a few times. This rearrangement joins TRBV6-2 or TRBV6-3 to TRBJ2-5, with TRBD2 as a possible D gene (5 bases). The ends were cut back, 4 bases at V and 2 bases at J, with 11 bases in the middle. The CDR3 loop spans 14 amino acids. Per germline, CDR1 MNHEY and CDR2 SVGEGT. CDR3 nucleotides: TGTGCCAGCAGTTTTTCTAGCCGGCAAGAGACCCAGTACTTC. As protein: CASSFSSRQETQYF.

Ten or more counts support this clonotype. The chain links TRBV7-3 to TRBJ1-1, with D tentatively TRBD1 (5 bases). The CDR3 has 14 residues. Trimming stripped 5 bases from V and 0 bases from J, with 10 bases between. The germline CDR1 and CDR2 sequences are SGHTA and FQGTGA. In DNA, the CDR3 is TGTGCCAGCAGCCCCCAGGGTCTGAACACTGAAGCTTTCTTT. The encoded protein is CASSPQGLNTEAFF.

The chain carries TRBV4-3 and TRBJ1-6; D is unclear. Germline-derived CDR1 and CDR2 are LGHNA and YSLEER. The ends were cut back, 4 bases at V and 8 bases at J, with 12 bases in the middle. The CDR3 runs to 14 residues. CDR3: CASSPNQVYSPLHF. CDR3 nucleotides: TGCGCCAGCAGCCCGAACCAAGTATATTCACCCCTCCACTTT.

The J gene is TRBJ2-3, the V gene TRBV29-1; 8 nucleotides match TRBD2. Germline V gene lookup returns CDR1 SQVTM and CDR2 ANQGSEA. V shed 5 bases, J shed 5 bases, and the junction held 9 bases outside the gene matches. The CDR3 is made up of 14 amino acids. CDR3 nucleotide sequence: TGCAGCGTTACCTTAGCGGGGAGAGGAGATACGCAGTATTTT. The encoded protein is CSVTLAGRGDTQYF.

This rearrangement joins TRBV6-2 or TRBV6-3 to TRBJ1-2, with a possible D match to TRBD1 (5 bases). Trimming cost V 5 bases and J 6 bases, with 13 bases left between them. The germline gives CDR1 MNHEY, CDR2 SVGEGT. This CDR3 contains 13 residues. For the CDR3, the DNA is TGTGCCAGCAGTCAGGGCTCGGGAAATGGCTACACCTTC. Its protein product is CASSQGSGNGYTF.

This clonotype has more than one count but fewer than ten. V and J are TRBV12-3 or TRBV12-4 and TRBJ2-3; a weak D match, TRBD2 (6 bases). The CDR3 is made up of 14 amino acids. V was trimmed by 5 bases and J by 2 bases, leaving 11 bases between them. DNA of the CDR3: TGTGCCAGCAGTATTCGGGGGACCACAGATACGCAGTATTTT. Protein product: CASSIRGTTDTQYF.

This chain uses TRBV20-1 with TRBJ2-2; 9 bases fit TRBD2. Germline V CDR1 and CDR2: DFQATT, SNEGSKA (reference sequence). The V gene end was trimmed by 4 bases and the J gene end by 7 bases; junction bases not matched to a gene: 7. The CDR3 totals 14 residues. CDR3 coding DNA: TGCAGTGCTACCGCGGGGGGGCCGATCGGGGAGCTGTTTTTT. Translating gives CSATAGGPIGELFF.

V and J are TRBV6-6 and TRBJ1-2, with D maybe TRBD1 (6 bases). Germline V CDR1 and CDR2: MNHNY, SVGAGI (reference sequence). The ends were cut back, 6 bases at V and 1 base at J, with 12 bases in the middle. The length of the CDR3 is 14 residues. This CDR3 reads CASSRRGGNYGYTF. As DNA, the CDR3 is TGTGCCAGCAGCCGTAGGGGGGGTAACTATGGCTACACCTTC.

This clonotype has a handful of counts. The genes are TRBV7-3 and TRBJ2-3; D is unresolved. Germline V gene data show CDR1 as SGHTA and CDR2 as FQGTGA. Trimming removed 5 bases from V and 3 bases from J, with 9 bases in between. There are 13 residues in the CDR3. CDR3 DNA sequence: TGTGCCAGCAGCGGAAATTTTACAGATACGCAGTATTTT. Translation: CASSGNFTDTQYF. Variable domain in full (rest from reference TRBV7-3 and TRBJ2-3): GAGVSQTPSNKVTEKGKYVELRCDPISGHTALYWYRQSLGQGPEFLIYFQGTGAADDSGLPNDRFFAVRPEGSVSTLKIQRTERGDSAVYLCASSGNFTDTQYFGPGTRLTVL.

DNA for the CDR3: TGTGCCAGCAGCTTGAACCAATGGCGTGGCTACACCTTC. Residues: CASSLNQWRGYTF. This chain uses TRBV7-2 with TRBJ1-2; D not resolved. The germline V gene encodes CDR1 SGHTA and CDR2 FQGNSA. The length of the CDR3 is 13 residues. The V end was cut by 3 bases, the J end by 7 bases, with 12 bases between.

The sample holds a few counts of this clonotype. The J gene is TRBJ2-1, the V gene TRBV5-1, with TRBD2 matching 14 bases. Trimming at V came to 4 bases and at J to 3 bases, leaving 6 bases not matched to a gene. Germline V gene sequence: CDR1 SGHRS, CDR2 YFSETQ. The CDR3 runs to 17 residues. The CDR3 reads CASSRGLAGELYNEQFF. CDR3 sequence (DNA): TGCGCCAGCAGCCGGGGACTAGCGGGGGAGCTCTACAATGAGCAGTTCTTC.

This clonotype was recorded a few times. The chain uses TRBV7-2 and TRBJ2-7; TRBD2 is a possible D gene (6 bases). Germline V lookup: CDR1 SGHTA, CDR2 FQGNSA. The CDR3 spans 14 residues. Trimming pared 3 bases from V and 3 bases from J, leaving 12 bases between. The CDR3 region is CASSFLAVGYEQYF. CDR3 nucleotide sequence: TGTGCCAGCAGCTTTTTAGCGGTGGGCTACGAGCAGTACTTC.

The chain joins TRBV7-2 to TRBJ2-5; 10 bases line up with TRBD1. V lost 1 base to trimming and J lost 6 bases; unmatched junction nucleotides: 8. Germline CDR1 is SGHTA and CDR2 is FQGNSA. The CDR3 runs to 16 residues. The CDR3 loop reads CASSLEGTGVGKTQYF. The CDR3 nucleotides are TGTGCCAGCAGCTTAGAAGGGACAGGGGTCGGAAAGACCCAGTACTTC.

This chain uses TRBV5-1 with TRBJ2-1; D ambiguous. This CDR3 contains 12 residues. Germline assignment: CDR1 SGHRS and CDR2 YFSETQ. The V end lost 6 bases, the J end lost 4 bases, and 8 bases lay between the germline ends. Here the CDR3 DNA reads TGCGCCAGCAAGGACCGTTACAATGAGCAGTTCTTC. Protein: CASKDRYNEQFF.

This clonotype has just a few counts. V gene TRBV28 combines with J gene TRBJ1-1; D uncertain. Trimming left V 7 bases short and J 1 base short, with 10 bases between. Looked up from germline, CDR1 is MDHEN and CDR2 is SYDVKM. This CDR3 region has 13 residues. The CDR3 region is CASKSTPNTEAFF. In DNA, the CDR3 is TGTGCCAGCAAATCGACTCCGAACACTGAAGCTTTCTTT.

The chain carries TRBV7-3 and TRBJ1-4; weak D call: TRBD1 (6 bases). The germline V gene has CDR1 SGHTA and CDR2 FQGTGA. This CDR3 spans 19 amino acids. V shed 3 bases and J shed 3 bases, with 23 bases lying between them. The chain's CDR3 is CASSFYHPGNRVANEKLFF. DNA of the CDR3: TGTGCCAGCAGCTTCTACCACCCGGGGAACAGGGTCGCTAATGAAAAACTGTTTTTT.

This chain connects TRBV14 to TRBJ2-7; TRBD2 is a possible D gene (6 bases). The CDR3 is made up of 14 amino acids. Germline CDR1 and CDR2: SGHDN and FVKESK. The germline V and J ends were trimmed by 4 bases and 1 base, with 11 bases remaining between them. The CDR3 nucleotides are TGTGCCAGCAGCCCGGAGGGCTTTTCCTACGAGCAGTACTTC. Amino acid sequence: CASSPEGFSYEQYF.